This T cell receptor (beta chain) was sequenced during a study of T cells in Graves' hyperthyroidism and ophthalmopathy. This clonotype was detected a few times. V gave up 3 bases and J gave up 2 bases, with 8 bases separating them. The germline CDR1 and CDR2 sequences are SGHRS and YFSETQ. The CDR3 consists of 14 residues. Regions amplified from RNA transcripts were the TCR beta CDR3 regions. HTBI primers drove first-round RT-PCR of the TCR CDR3. Each CDR3 protein gets one entry after TCRdb re-called the multiplex PCR reads with MiXCR. This sample has hundreds of thousands of distinct CDR3 sequences; around 16% occur once, and the top ten carry approximately 14%.

Material: blood. The chain uses TRBV5-1 and TRBJ2-2; D call uncertain. This sequence was found in a woman aged 18 to 35 with Graves' hyperthyroidism. Here the CDR3 DNA reads TGCGCCAGCAGCTCGATTAAAAACACCGGGGAGCTGTTTTTT. Its translation is CASSSIKNTGELFF.